Listed below are T cell receptor beta chains from one sample, sequenced in a study of CD8+ T cells in alopecia areata. Only in-frame clones appear in the TCRdb table, and some are missing; sequencing was by immunoSEQ multiplex PCR. The table records roughly 120,000 clones, roughly 63% of them present only once. The sequenced sample was CD8+ T cells sorted from blood, obtained at week 4, from a patient treated with tofacitinib. These TCRs come from a human donor with alopecia areata. Each CDR3 is given with its conserved first and last residue. A D gene is named only where the DNA matches it firmly. Rows may omit the clone size; those that give it use once, few, many or a size class.

clone_size d_call j_call v_call cdr3_aa cdr3_nt
NA NA TRBJ2-5 TRBV29-1 CSVEGRQETQYF TGCAGCGTTGAAGGGAGACAAGAGACCCAGTACTTC
NA TRBD1 TRBJ2-3 TRBV4-3 CASSQQLGQEPSDTQYF TGCGCCAGCAGCCAACAATTAGGACAGGAACCGTCCGATACGCAGTATTTT
NA NA TRBJ2-5 TRBV11-2 CASSLWRDQETQYF TGTGCCAGCAGCTTATGGCGGGACCAAGAGACCCAGTACTTC
NA NA TRBJ2-3 TRBV30 CAWSNLRGDTQYF TGTGCCTGGAGTAATCTCCGGGGAGATACGCAGTATTTT
few TRBD2 TRBJ2-7 TRBV30 CAWTTGGEQYF TGTGCCTGGACCACGGGGGGCGAGCAGTACTTC
NA NA TRBJ2-1 TRBV28 CASSLVGGAYNEQFF TGTGCCAGCAGTTTAGTGGGGGGGGCGTACAATGAACAGTTCTTC
NA NA TRBJ2-5 TRBV7-9 CASSLTEGETQYF TGTGCCAGCAGCTTAACCGAGGGAGAGACCCAGTACTTC
few NA TRBJ2-7 TRBV5-1 CASSLEHLSYEQYF TGCGCCAGCAGCTTGGAGCACCTAAGCTACGAGCAGTACTTC
once NA TRBJ1-6 TRBV7-9 CASQGLNSPLHF TGTGCCAGCCAGGGTTTAAATTCACCCCTCCACTTT
NA NA TRBJ2-1 TRBV29-1 CSVEDGSFYNEQFF TGCAGCGTTGAAGATGGATCTTTCTACAATGAGCAGTTCTTC
few NA TRBJ2-7 TRBV13 CASSLGDSSYEQYF TGTGCCAGCAGCTTAGGGGACAGCTCCTACGAGCAGTACTTC
few NA TRBJ2-7 TRBV30 CAWSEGPPHTYEQYF TGTGCCTGGAGCGAGGGACCTCCGCACACGTACGAGCAGTACTTC
NA NA TRBJ2-6 TRBV29-1 CSVEVSGYGANVLTF TGCAGCGTTGAGGTGTCGGGGTACGGGGCCAACGTCCTGACTTTC
NA TRBD1 TRBJ2-7 TRBV27 CASSNRGSYEQYF TGTGCCAGCAGTAACAGGGGTTCCTACGAGCAGTACTTC
few NA TRBJ2-7 TRBV29-1 CSVEDRDLYF TGCAGCGTTGAAGACCGGGACTTGTACTTC
few NA TRBJ2-1 TRBV25-1 CASKRGNEQFF TGTGCCAGCAAGCGAGGGAATGAGCAGTTCTTC
NA NA TRBJ2-1 TRBV5-6 CASSLAPGNEQFF TGTGCCAGCAGCTTGGCGCCTGGCAATGAGCAGTTCTTC
few NA TRBJ2-1 TRBV6-6 CASSYGRANEQFF TGTGCCAGCAGTTACGGCCGCGCCAATGAGCAGTTCTTC
NA NA TRBJ2-2 TRBV27 CASSLEYTGELFF TGTGCCAGCAGTTTGGAGTACACCGGGGAGCTGTTTTTT
once TRBD1 TRBJ2-5 TRBV25-1 CASSPGTGVIEETQYF TGTGCCAGCAGTCCTGGGACAGGGGTGATTGAAGAGACCCAGTACTTC
few NA TRBJ1-2 TRBV29-1 CSVDSNYGYTF TGCAGCGTGGACAGTAACTATGGCTACACCTTC
few NA TRBJ1-2 TRBV29-1 CSAIRANYGYTF TGCAGCGCCATTAGAGCTAACTATGGCTACACCTTC
NA NA TRBJ1-3 TRBV29-1 CSVDSFDNTIYF TGCAGCGTTGACAGTTTCGACAACACCATATATTTT
NA TRBD2 TRBJ2-7 TRBV9 CASSEGLAESYEQYF TGTGCCAGCAGCGAGGGACTAGCGGAGTCCTACGAGCAGTACTTC
NA NA TRBJ1-1 TRBV29-1 CSVYLGRTEAFF TGCAGCGTCTACCTCGGACGCACTGAAGCTTTCTTT
few TRBD1 TRBJ2-5 TRBV18 CASSPRFGQGEETQYF TGTGCCAGCTCACCACGATTCGGACAGGGGGAGGAGACCCAGTACTTC
NA NA TRBJ2-3 TRBV6-4 CASSTFGSTDTQYF TGTGCCAGCAGTACATTCGGAAGCACAGATACGCAGTATTTT
NA TRBD1 TRBJ1-2 TRBV27 CASSLEQGVGYGYTF TGTGCCAGCAGTCTTGAACAGGGGGTGGGCTATGGCTACACCTTC